What follows describes a single T cell receptor (beta chain). The germline V gene encodes CDR1 MGHRA and CDR2 YSYEKL. The V segment lost 4 bases and the J segment 0 bases; nucleotides outside the gene matches: 2. CDR3 length equals 16 residues. Extraction and reverse transcription of RNA yielded cDNA as the sequencing template. Here immunoSEQ multiplex PCR was the method, and the copy in TCRdb shows in-frame clones only, minus some. The sample contains 130,000 or so clones, 49% of which appear only once. The data derive from a study of CD8+ T cells in alopecia areata. Overall study: Tofacitinib exposure lasted 6 to 18 months, followed by 6 months off drug.

The V gene is TRBV4-1, the J gene TRBJ2-7, with 14 bases matching TRBD2. This material consisted of CD8+ T cells sorted from blood, taken at week 0. The sequence was collected from a human donor with alopecia areata. The CDR3 DNA is TGCGCCAGCAGCCTCGGACTAGCGGGGGGCTCCTACGAGCAGTACTTC. This encodes CASSLGLAGGSYEQYF.